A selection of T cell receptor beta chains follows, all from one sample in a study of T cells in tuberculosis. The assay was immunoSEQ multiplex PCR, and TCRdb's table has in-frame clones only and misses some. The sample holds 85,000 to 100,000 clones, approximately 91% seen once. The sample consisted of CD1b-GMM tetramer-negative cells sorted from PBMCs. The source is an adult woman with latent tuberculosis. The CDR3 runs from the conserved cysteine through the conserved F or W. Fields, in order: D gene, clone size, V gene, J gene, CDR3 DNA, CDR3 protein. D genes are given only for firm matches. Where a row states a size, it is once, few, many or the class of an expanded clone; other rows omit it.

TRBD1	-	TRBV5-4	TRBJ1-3	TGTGCCAGCAGCTTACCGGGACAGGCTGGAAACACCATATATTTT	CASSLPGQAGNTIYF
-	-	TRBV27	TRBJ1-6	TGTGCCAGTACAGGCAGGGAAGGTATTTCACCCCTCCACTTT	CASTGREGISPLHF
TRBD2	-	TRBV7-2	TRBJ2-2	TGTGCCAGCAGCAAAAGGACTAGCGGGGTTCGAACGAACACCGGGGAGCTGTTTTTT	CASSKRTSGVRTNTGELFF
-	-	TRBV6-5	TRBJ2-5	TGTGCCAGCAGTTACGGAGCTCGCCCGGCGACCCAGTACTTC	CASSYGARPATQYF
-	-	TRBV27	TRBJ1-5	TGTGCCAGCAGTCTGAGGGCTTCGGATAATCAGCCCCAGCATTTT	CASSLRASDNQPQHF
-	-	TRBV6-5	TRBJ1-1	TGTGCCAGCAGCCGCGACGGTCCTCCAAGCGCTGAAGCTTTCTTT	CASSRDGPPSAEAFF
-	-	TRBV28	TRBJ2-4	TGTGCCAGCAGCCAACTCCGGGAAAATCAGTACTTC	CASSQLRENQYF
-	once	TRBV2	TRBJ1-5	TGTGCCAGCAGTGAGGCAGGGGGCAATCAGCCCCAGCATTTT	CASSEAGGNQPQHF
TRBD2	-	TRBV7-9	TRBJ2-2	TGTGCCAGCAGCTCCAGCGGGGGGGCCAACACCGGGGAGCTGTTTTTT	CASSSSGGANTGELFF
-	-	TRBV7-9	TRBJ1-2	TGTGCCAGCAGCCGCGAACGGGGATTTAACTATGGCTACACCTTC	CASSRERGFNYGYTF
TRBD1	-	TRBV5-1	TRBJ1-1	TGCGCCAGCAGCGGAACAGGGGGCTCGAACACTGAAGCTTTCTTT	CASSGTGGSNTEAFF
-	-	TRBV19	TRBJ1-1	TGTGCCAGTAGTATCACAGGGCGGGAGGGCACTGAAGCTTTCTTT	CASSITGREGTEAFF
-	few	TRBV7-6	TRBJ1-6	TGTGCCAGCAGCCCGAGTGGGGGACTCATGTATTCACCCCTCCACTTT	CASSPSGGLMYSPLHF
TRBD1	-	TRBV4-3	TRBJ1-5	TGCGCCAGCAGCCAGGGGACAGTGGGGCCCCAGCATTTT	CASSQGTVGPQHF
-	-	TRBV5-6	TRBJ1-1	TGTGCCAGCAGCTTGGAGGGTGGGGCCGGTGAAGCTTTCTTT	CASSLEGGAGEAFF
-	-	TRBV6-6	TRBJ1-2	TGTGCCAGCAGAGAGACCGGGAGGAATGGCTACACCTTC	CASRETGRNGYTF
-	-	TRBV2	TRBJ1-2	TGTGCCAGCAGTGAGACAGTATTTAACTATGGCTACACCTTC	CASSETVFNYGYTF
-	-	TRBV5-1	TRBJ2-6	TGCGCCAGCACTTGGAGGGACTCTGGGGCCAACGTCCTGACTTTC	CASTWRDSGANVLTF
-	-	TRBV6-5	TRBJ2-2	TGTGCCAGCAGCCGACAGGATGGCACCGGGGAGCTGTTTTTT	CASSRQDGTGELFF
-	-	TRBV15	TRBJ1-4	TGTGCCACCAGCAGAGATGGGGCCTGGGGTGAAAAACTGTTTTTT	CATSRDGAWGEKLFF
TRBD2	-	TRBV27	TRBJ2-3	TGTGCCAGCAGTCTCTTAGCGGGGGGGCCTCGGGCAGATACGCAGTATTTT	CASSLLAGGPRADTQYF
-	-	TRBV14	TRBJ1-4	TGTGCCAGCAGGGGGGCCTGTAGAAGTGCAACTAATGAAAAACTGTTTTTT	CASRGACRSATNEKLFF
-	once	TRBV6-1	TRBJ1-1	TGTGCCAGCAGTCCCCGCCGAGTCGCCTTAACTGAAGCTTTCTTT	CASSPRRVALTEAFF
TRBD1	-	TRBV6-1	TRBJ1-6	TGTGCCAGCATTAGACAGGGCTCACCCCTCCACTTT	CASIRQGSPLHF
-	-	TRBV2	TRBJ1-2	TGTGCCAGCCCAGGACTCTATGGCTACACCTTC	CASPGLYGYTF
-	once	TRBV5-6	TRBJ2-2	TGTGCCAGCAGCTTGGGGACGCCAGGGCCGCACACCGGGGAGCTGTTTTTT	CASSLGTPGPHTGELFF
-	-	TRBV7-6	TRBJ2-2	TGTGCCAGCAGCTTAGATGTGGCAGGCCCGATGTTTTTT	CASSLDVAGPMFF
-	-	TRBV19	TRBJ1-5	TGTGCCAGTAGTATGTCAGGGGTGGTCAATCAGCCCCAGCATTTT	CASSMSGVVNQPQHF
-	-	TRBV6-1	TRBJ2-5	TGTGCCAGCAGTGACAGGGTCCAAGAGACCCAGTACTTC	CASSDRVQETQYF
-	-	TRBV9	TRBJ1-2	TGTGCCAGCAGCCCGCGAGGGATTACTAACTATGGCTACACCTTC	CASSPRGITNYGYTF
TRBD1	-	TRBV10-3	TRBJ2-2	TGTGCCATCAGCTTCCGGGACAGCGGATCCTCGAACACCGGGGAGCTGTTTTTT	CAISFRDSGSSNTGELFF
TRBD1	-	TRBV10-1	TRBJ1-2	TGCGCCAGCAGTGAGTCGGGCACAGGGGCCCTCTATGGCTACACCTTC	CASSESGTGALYGYTF
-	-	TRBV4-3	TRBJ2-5	TGCGCCAGCAGCCAAGATTATGCTTCGGCCAGGGTGAAGGAGACCCAGTACTTC	CASSQDYASARVKETQYF
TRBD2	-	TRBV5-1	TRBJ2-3	TGCGCCAGCAGCGTACCGGGACTAGCGGGGGGGACAGATACGCAGTATTTT	CASSVPGLAGGTDTQYF
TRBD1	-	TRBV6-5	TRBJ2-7	TGTGCCAGCAGCAACACAGGGGTGTCCTACGAGCAGTACTTC	CASSNTGVSYEQYF
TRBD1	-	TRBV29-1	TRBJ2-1	TGCAGCGTTGAAAGACAGGGTTACAATGAGCAGTTCTTC	CSVERQGYNEQFF
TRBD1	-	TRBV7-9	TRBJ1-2	TGTGCCAGCAGCTCCCGGACAGGGTGGGGCTACACCTTC	CASSSRTGWGYTF